Listed here are 2 T cell receptor beta chains from one sample, sequenced in a study of blood T cell repertoires in COVID-19. Produced via immunoSEQ multiplex PCR; TCRdb's table is partial and in-frame only. The data contain some 460,000 clones, 87% of them singletons. The sample was PBMCs or T cells enriched from blood (not recorded which). The receptors originated from a woman under 30 who had recovered from COVID-19.

The chain links TRBV7-2 to TRBJ2-3, with 10 bases identical to TRBD2. V dropped 2 bases and J dropped 1; count of bases not matched to a gene: 9. There are 18 residues in the CDR3. Germline V CDR1 and CDR2: SGHTA, FQGNSA. CDR3 residues: CASSLFGASGGGTDTQYF. CDR3 nucleotide sequence: TGTGCCAGCAGCTTATTTGGGGCTAGCGGGGGTGGCACAGATACGCAGTATTTT.

The V call is TRBV3-1 (or the pseudogene TRBV3-2), the J call TRBJ2-3, with 7 positions matching TRBD2. The CDR3 is 16 residues long. J lost 1 base, V lost 4 bases, and 8 bases had no gene match. CDR1 LGHDT and CDR2 YNNKEL come from the germline V gene (reference sequence). The CDR3 region has the DNA TGTGCCAGCAGCCGACGCGGGGACTACCGCACAGATACGCAGTATTTT. Its translation: CASSRRGDYRTDTQYF.